The sequence of this T cell receptor beta chain was determined in a study of shared clonotypes between healthy human individuals (dated by TCRdb to about 2020). With respect to the entire study: The cohort included three men and two women between 18 and 49 years of age. For each donor, CD4 naive and CD4 memory were each given three plates, CD8 naive was given two plates, and CD8 memory was given one plate. To estimate repertoire size and how much clonotypes are shared between individuals, the study performed deep sequencing of blood TCR repertoires from about five healthy adults. Different laboratories and diverse techniques were used to prepare libraries and sequence TCR repertoires, to increase sequencing depth and limit assay-specific biases. Per donor, leukapheresis produced somewhere between about 0.8 and 9 billion PBMCs.

On the study overall, not on this receptor specifically: Incomplete sequencing was indicated by rarefaction of sorted-subset datasets, despite the large sequencing depth. Based on pairwise subsampling, the degree of clonotype sharing among donors was expected to be affected by sequencing depth. The small number of donors limited the genetic and exposure-history diversity represented. Only blood was sampled, and tissue TCR repertoires likely differ from those in blood. Sharing across four donors was observed for roughly 5% of naive CD4, over 3% of naive CD8, 2% to 2.5% of memory CD4, and less than 0.45% of memory CD8 clonotypes. Compared with non-shared clonotypes, the clonotypes found in all four sorted-subset donors had higher generation probabilities. Naive subsets generally had larger estimated clonotype richness than memory subsets.

CD8 naive samples consisted of CD45RO-negative cells that were positively selected for CCR7, yielding a CD45RA+CCR7+ population without TemRA cells. Healthy HIV-negative adults with no recently reported acute infections or vaccinations were included as donors. All donors were Caucasian adults living in Nashville, Tennessee, USA. After blood collection by leukapheresis, PBMCs were isolated using Ficoll-Histopaque density gradient centrifugation and then cryopreserved in the vapor phase of liquid nitrogen. Analytical flow cytometry was used to check the purity and quantity of each magnetically sorted T cell population. From each sorted fraction, genomic DNA was isolated and quantified by UV absorbance on a Nanodrop 2000c. Concerning this clone: Its antigen specificity is not known. The record has no base qualities; no much larger clone is one base away.

V sheds 7 bases and J sheds 4 bases, leaving 11 bases between their ends. In the germline V gene, CDR1 corresponds to SNHLY and CDR2 to FYNNEI. Counted from cysteine to phenylalanine, this CDR3 has 13 amino acids. Only the CDR3 DNA stays, 39 bases, in frame from base 1. Using the deep immunoSEQ assay, TCR CDR3 regions were amplified from genomic DNA by multiplex PCR. Extracted genomic DNA from each cell subset was distributed evenly across all wells of several immunoSEQ 96-well plates, and each plate was treated as a replicate. For sorted subsets, 200 to 250 ng of genomic DNA, equivalent to around 31,000 T cell genomes, went into each replicate PCR. Purified libraries were quantified with a Qubit 3.0 fluorometer, sized on a Bioanalyzer 2100, and re-quantified with the KAPA Library Quantification kit. A separate single-read 150-cycle Illumina NextSeq 550 flow cell was used to sequence each immunoSEQ 96-well plate. In the source study's methods: Because only junctional sequences without quality scores were contained in the immunoSEQ output, filtering matching that applied to full-length reads could not be performed. Sequences were annotated with PyIR, a Python wrapper for IgBLAST v1.9, and V/J genes and CDR3 were assigned using IMGT germline references. Reads with weak V/J assignments (E-value above 1e-6), missing CDR3, stop codons, out-of-frame junctions, or ambiguous translated residues were removed. V3J clonotypes were defined as sequences sharing the same inferred V gene, J gene, and CDR3 amino acid sequence. The percentage overlap between two repertoires was calculated by dividing the number of shared unique clonotypes by the size of the smaller repertoire. Repertoire richness was assessed with RTK rarefaction, the Chao1 estimator, and Recon v2.1 estimates of unobserved clonotypes. For all TCRbeta clonotypes obtained by the gDNA method from a few donors, generation probabilities were computed with OLGA. TCRdb carries this immuneACCESS record with in-frame sequences only. Its versions omit some clonotypes, under half of them owing to an unresolved V gene in the studies checked, with the rest unexplained. Clonal size and the V and J genes are those of that table, whereas D and trimming came from the DNA. This sample lists 1.5 million to 2.5 million clones; approximately 94% were detected once. Approximately 1.2% of the sample is in the top ten clones.

The origin of this receptor is a man younger than 35 in good health. Here the chain combines TRBV2 and TRBJ2-1; the D segment could be TRBD1, given 5 matching bases. The sequenced sample consisted of naive CD8+ T cells sorted from blood. The cell subset or site label of this sample denotes: CD45RA+CCR7+. The DNA sequence reads TGTGCCAGCACTCGAGACAGTTACAATGAGCAGTTCTTC. It specifies CASTRDSYNEQFF.